The 25 T cell receptor beta chains presented below share a single source sample, sequenced in a study of T-cell memory formation after mild COVID-19. TCRdb redid the calling of the 5' RACE reads with MiXCR, one entry per CDR3 protein. The table lists roughly 260,000 distinct CDR3 sequences, approximately 16% of them singletons, with roughly 3.6% in the top ten. The sequencing sample was made of PBMCs or a T cell subset sorted from them (not recorded which). These receptors were collected from a man younger than 30 who had mild COVID-19 (a few samples of this study predate the infection). Cell type and time point are not known.

This clonotype has more than one count but fewer than ten. The chain recombines TRBV25-1 with TRBJ1-2, with TRBD1 as a possible D gene (5 bases). The V gene's germline CDR1 is MGHDK and CDR2 SYGVNS. The CDR3 runs to 13 residues. With 0 bases removed from V and 7 bases from J, the gap between germline ends came to 9 bases. The CDR3 DNA reads as TGTGCCAGCAGTGAATATCAGGGCTTTGGCTACACCTTC. Translation gives CASSEYQGFGYTF.

This clonotype was recorded a few times. This sequence joins TRBV5-1 and TRBJ1-1; 9 bases line up with TRBD1. The trim removed 3 bases at V and 5 bases at J, leaving 5 bases unmatched. The CDR3 totals 14 residues. Germline V gives CDR1 SGHRS, CDR2 YFSETQ. The CDR3 sequence: CASSWGTGRTEAFF. The CDR3 DNA reads as TGCGCCAGCAGCTGGGGGACAGGGCGGACTGAAGCTTTCTTT. The whole variable domain, remainder taken from reference TRBV5-1 and TRBJ1-1, is KAGVTQTPRYLIKTRGQQVTLSCSPISGHRSVSWYQQTPGQGLQFLFEYFSETQRNKGNFPGRFSGRQFSNSRSEMNVSTLELGDSALYLCASSWGTGRTEAFFGQGTRLTVV.

This clonotype occurred a few times. V usage is TRBV7-9 and J usage is TRBJ2-6; D gene ambiguous. The germline V gene encodes CDR1 SEHNR and CDR2 FQNEAQ (reference sequence). The CDR3 runs to 16 residues. V was pared by 2 bases and J by 4 bases, with 12 bases between. As DNA, the CDR3 is TGTGCCAGCAGCTTAAACGCGGCGTCGGGGGCCAACGTCCTGACTTTC. This encodes CASSLNAASGANVLTF.

The table lists this clonotype with many counts. The chain uses TRBV5-4 and TRBJ2-5, with D possibly being TRBD2 (5 bases). Trimming cost V 0 bases and J 4 bases, with 10 bases left between them. CDR1 SGHNT and CDR2 YYREEE come from the germline V gene (reference sequence). This CDR3 comprises 14 residues. The CDR3 nucleotides are TGTGCCAGCAGCTTGGAGGGCACTAGAGAGACCCAGTACTTC. Protein product: CASSLEGTRETQYF.

This clonotype was seen more than once but under ten times. V gene TRBV4-2 combines with J gene TRBJ1-3; TRBD1 is a possible D gene (5 bases). This CDR3 comprises 16 residues. V gave up 4 bases and J gave up 1 base, with 14 bases separating them. Looked up from germline, CDR1 is LGHNA and CDR2 is YNFKEQ. DNA for the CDR3: TGTGCCAGCAGCCTCCCTGGACGGGGGTCTGGAAACACCATATATTTT. This gives the protein CASSLPGRGSGNTIYF.

This sequence joins TRBV9 and TRBJ2-5; TRBD2 matches at 9 bases. The V and J ends lost 0 bases and 5 bases, in that order; junction bases with no gene match: 5. The CDR3 consists of 15 residues. CDR1 and CDR2 (germline): SGDLS, YYNGEE. The CDR3: CASSVELSGGETQYF. CDR3 nucleotide sequence: TGTGCCAGCAGCGTAGAGCTTAGCGGGGGTGAGACCCAGTACTTC. The whole variable domain, filled in from reference TRBV9 and TRBJ2-5, reads DSGVTQTPKHLITATGQRVTLRCSPRSGDLSVYWYQQSLDQGLQFLIQYYNGEERAKGNILERFSAQQFPDLHSELNLSSLELGDSALYFCASSVELSGGETQYFGPGTRLLVL.

This clonotype has ten or more counts. The V call is TRBV5-1, the J call TRBJ2-2; D not certain. The CDR3 spans 14 residues. The V end was cut by 2 bases, the J end by 4 bases, with 9 bases between. Per the germline V gene, CDR1 is SGHRS and CDR2 is YFSETQ. The chain's CDR3 is CASSFIPSTGELFF. The CDR3, as DNA: TGCGCCAGCAGCTTCATTCCGTCCACCGGGGAGCTGTTTTTT.

The chain recombines TRBV5-1 with TRBJ1-6; tentative D call: TRBD1 (5 bases). This CDR3 comprises 15 residues. Looked up from germline, CDR1 is SGHRS and CDR2 is YFSETQ. The ends were cut back, 4 bases at V and 7 bases at J, with 15 bases in the middle. The CDR3 DNA is TGCGCCAGCAGCCAAGCCCAGGGTAGGAATTCACCCCTCCACTTT. It yields the protein CASSQAQGRNSPLHF.

The chain couples TRBV5-5 to TRBJ1-1, with 9 bases identical to TRBD1. CDR1 and CDR2 from the germline V gene are SGHKS and YYEKEE (reference sequence). This CDR3 region has 15 residues. V lost 4 bases to trimming and J lost 8 bases; unmatched junction nucleotides: 12. The CDR3 bases are TGTGCCAGCAGCCCCGCGGGACAGGGCGGGACGGAAGCTTTCTTT. Amino acid sequence: CASSPAGQGGTEAFF. The whole variable domain, filled in from reference TRBV5-5 and TRBJ1-1, reads DAGVTQSPTHLIKTRGQQVTLRCSPISGHKSVSWYQQVLGQGPQFIFQYYEKEERGRGNFPDRFSARQFPNYSSELNVNALLLGDSALYLCASSPAGQGGTEAFFGQGTRLTVV.

The rearrangement joins TRBV10-3 to TRBJ2-5, with TRBD1 identical over 9 bases. The CDR3 runs 14 residues. V trimming: 6 bases; J trimming: 2 bases; junction bases outside the gene matches: 4. The germline CDR1 and CDR2 sequences are ENHRY and SYGVKD. As DNA, the CDR3 is TGTGCCATCAGGGAGGGACAGGGACAAGAGACCCAGTACTTC. The encoded protein is CAIREGQGQETQYF.

This clonotype was observed a handful of times. The chain has TRBV20-1 and TRBJ2-5; D is undetermined. This CDR3 has 14 residues. Trimming removed 0 bases at V and 5 bases at J, with 13 bases between. Germline CDR1 reads DFQATT; CDR2 reads SNEGSKA (reference sequence). The CDR3 reads CSARDRLPGETQYF. DNA for the CDR3: TGCAGTGCTAGAGATCGGCTTCCCGGTGAGACCCAGTACTTC.

This clonotype was seen more than once but under ten times. This chain links TRBV7-6 with TRBJ1-5; possibly TRBD1 for D (5 bases). The CDR3 contains 15 residues. Germline V lookup: CDR1 SGHVS, CDR2 FNYEAQ. V lost 2 bases and J 3 bases, leaving 11 bases between the germline ends. CDR3: CASSLFPGLNQPQHF. The CDR3 nucleotides read TGTGCCAGCAGCTTATTCCCGGGACTCAATCAGCCCCAGCATTTT.

The chain is built from TRBV5-6 and TRBJ2-5, with a possible D match to TRBD2 (6 bases). Looked up from germline, CDR1 is SGHDT and CDR2 is YYEEEE. The V end was cut by 3 bases, the J end by 9 bases, with 18 bases between. There are 14 residues in the CDR3. The CDR3 here is CASSSWDSLHPQYF. The CDR3 nucleotides are TGTGCCAGCAGCTCTTGGGACTCCCTCCATCCCCAGTACTTC.

The chain combines TRBV12-3 or TRBV12-4 with TRBJ2-7, with 7 positions matching TRBD1. The junction had 3 bases not matched to a gene; V was cut back by 1 base and J by 3 bases. CDR3 length: 14 residues. In nucleotides, the CDR3 is TGTGCCAGCAGTTTAGAGGGACAGAGCTACGAGCAGTACTTC. Its protein is CASSLEGQSYEQYF.

The chain combines TRBV12-3 or TRBV12-4 with TRBJ2-1; 7 nucleotides align to TRBD2. The CDR3 contains 13 residues. Trimming cost V 8 bases and J 7 bases; bases outside gene matches: 8. The CDR3 here is CASFERGENEQFF. As DNA, the CDR3 is TGTGCCAGCTTCGAGCGGGGTGAGAATGAGCAGTTCTTC.

This clonotype showed up just a few times. The gene calls are TRBV6-6 and TRBJ1-6; 11 bases are a match to TRBD1. CDR3 length: 15 residues. CDR1 and CDR2 from the germline V gene are MNHNY and SVGAGI (reference sequence). V was clipped by 7 bases and J by 11 bases; unmatched bases: 10. CDR3 DNA sequence: TGTGCCAGCACCGAGGACAGGGGGCTTAGGACACCCCTCCACTTT. It translates to CASTEDRGLRTPLHF.

This chain links TRBV12-3 or TRBV12-4 with TRBJ2-7; maybe TRBD2 (5 bases). This CDR3 is built from 15 residues. Trimming pared 1 base from V and 1 base from J, leaving 11 bases between. CDR3 sequence: CASSLGTLGSYEQYF. CDR3 bases: TGTGCCAGCAGTTTAGGGACTCTCGGGTCCTACGAGCAGTACTTC.

This chain links TRBV6-4 with TRBJ2-7; D possibly corresponds to TRBD1 (6 bases). The length of the CDR3 is 16 residues. Trimming cost V 7 bases and J 3 bases, with 22 bases left between them. Germline lookup yields CDR1 MRHNA and CDR2 SNTAGT. DNA for the CDR3: TGTGCCAGCACCAGACTCGGTTTCAGGGGCATCTACGAGCAGTACTTC. Encoded protein: CASTRLGFRGIYEQYF.

This clonotype was seen only a few times. This sequence joins TRBV6-1 and TRBJ2-7, with D perhaps TRBD1 (6 bases). Trimming stripped 2 bases from V and 7 bases from J, with 15 bases between. Germline lookup yields CDR1 MNHNS and CDR2 SASEGT. This CDR3 has 14 amino acids. As DNA, the CDR3 is TGTGCCAGCAGTGAATTTGGGGGCTCGCGGGAGCAGTACGTC. This encodes CASSEFGGSREQYV.

The V gene is TRBV7-2, the J gene TRBJ2-3; D remains unclear. This CDR3 spans 13 amino acids. CDR1 is SGHTA and CDR2 is FQGNSA in the germline V gene. Trimming shortened V by 0 bases and J by 6 bases, and 7 bases separated the two germline ends. The CDR3 is CASSLALGDTQYF. The DNA for the CDR3 is TGTGCCAGCAGCTTAGCTCTAGGGGATACGCAGTATTTT.

The chain uses TRBV4-3 and TRBJ2-1, with TRBD2 matching 10 bases. Germline CDR1 LGHNA, CDR2 YSLEER. The CDR3 sequence is 14 residues long. After removal of 2 bases from V and 13 bases from J, the junction contained 8 bases not matched to a gene. CDR3 in DNA: TGCGCCAGCAGCCAAAGCGGGAGGGGGACGAGACAGTTCTTC. Amino acids: CASSQSGRGTRQFF.

The chain carries TRBV20-1 and TRBJ2-5, with TRBD2 matching over 13 bases. There are 14 residues in the CDR3. In germline, CDR1 is DFQATT, CDR2 SNEGSKA (reference sequence). V was pared by 6 bases and J by 6 bases, with 7 bases of the junction left unmatched. For the CDR3, the DNA is TGCAGTGCCGGACCCGGGACTAGCGGGAAGACCCAGTACTTC. It translates to CSAGPGTSGKTQYF.

The chain combines TRBV20-1 with TRBJ2-7, with 11 bases lining up with TRBD1. Per germline, CDR1 DFQATT and CDR2 SNEGSKA (reference sequence). This CDR3 comprises 13 residues. V was pared by 5 bases and J by 6 bases, with 6 bases of the junction left unmatched. The chain's CDR3 is CSAYRTGGGEQYF. The CDR3, as DNA: TGCAGTGCTTACAGGACAGGGGGCGGCGAGCAGTACTTC.

This clonotype was seen a few times. The V gene is TRBV5-4, the J gene TRBJ2-2; no firm D call. This CDR3 has 13 residues. CDR1 and CDR2 (germline): SGHNT, YYREEE (reference sequence). Trimming left V 1 base short and J 6 bases short, with 7 bases between. For the CDR3, the DNA is TGTGCCAGCAGCTTGCCAGGTCCCGGGGAGCTGTTTTTT. It specifies CASSLPGPGELFF.

This clonotype has a handful of counts. The chain couples TRBV6-5 to TRBJ1-5; the D gene is possibly TRBD1 (5 bases). The germline V and J ends were trimmed by 10 bases and 9 bases, with 13 bases remaining between them. The germline V gene encodes CDR1 MNHEY and CDR2 SVGAGI. The CDR3 has 11 amino acids. CDR3 DNA: TGTGCCACCCGGGGGTTACGGCCCCAGCATTTT. Its translation: CATRGLRPQHF.